Listed below are T cell receptor beta chains from one sample, sequenced in a study of T-cell reconstitution after alpha-beta-depleted transplantation in children. TCRdb used MiXCR to reprocess the PCR reads, holding one entry per CDR3 protein. The sample records just over 350,000 distinct CDR3 sequences, 13% being singletons. The sample consisted of PBMCs, taken from the stem cell graft. The receptors originated from a human donor who donated a stem cell graft to a child with Fanconi anemia. Each CDR3 is given with its conserved first and last residue. Fields, in order: D gene, clone size, CDR3 length, J gene, V gene, CDR3 DNA, CDR3 protein. The D gene is left open where the match is weak. Size is stated for part of the rows, as once, few or many counts, or as a class when the clone is expanded.

d_gene: NA; abundance: NA; len: 16; j_gene: TRBJ1-4; v_gene: TRBV25-1; CDR3nt: TGTGCCAGCAGGGGTGGGCCACCCTCAACTAATGAAAAACTGTTTTTT; CDR3aa: CASRGGPPSTNEKLFF
d_gene: NA; abundance: few; len: 14; j_gene: TRBJ1-1; v_gene: TRBV29-1; CDR3nt: TGCAGCGTTGGGTTGGGCGGGCTGAACACTGAAGCTTTCTTT; CDR3aa: CSVGLGGLNTEAFF
d_gene: TRBD2; abundance: many; len: 16; j_gene: TRBJ2-1; v_gene: TRBV28; CDR3nt: TGTGCCAGCCTCCTTAACCCAGCGGGGGGCTACAATGAGCAGTTCTTC; CDR3aa: CASLLNPAGGYNEQFF
d_gene: NA; abundance: NA; len: 12; j_gene: TRBJ2-3; v_gene: TRBV10-3; CDR3nt: TGTGCCATCAGTGAGTCAACAGATACGCAGTATTTT; CDR3aa: CAISESTDTQYF
d_gene: NA; abundance: NA; len: 14; j_gene: TRBJ1-1; v_gene: TRBV7-9; CDR3nt: TGTGCCAGCAGCTCCTTAGTGACGAACACTGAAGCTTTCTTT; CDR3aa: CASSSLVTNTEAFF
d_gene: NA; abundance: NA; len: 17; j_gene: TRBJ2-2; v_gene: TRBV5-1; CDR3nt: TGCGCCAGCAGCTTGTCAGCCGGACACCTCTTCGCCGGGGAGCTGTTTTTT; CDR3aa: CASSLSAGHLFAGELFF
d_gene: TRBD1; abundance: few; len: 15; j_gene: TRBJ1-1; v_gene: TRBV20-1; CDR3nt: TGCAGTGCTAAGAAGACAGGGGCCGTGAACACTGAAGCTTTCTTT; CDR3aa: CSAKKTGAVNTEAFF
d_gene: TRBD2; abundance: few; len: 14; j_gene: TRBJ2-1; v_gene: TRBV7-8; CDR3nt: TGTGCCAGCAGGACCGGGACTAGTCGCAATGAGCAGTTCTTC; CDR3aa: CASRTGTSRNEQFF
d_gene: NA; abundance: NA; len: 17; j_gene: TRBJ1-5; v_gene: TRBV18; CDR3nt: TGTGCCAGCTCACGCACGGGGCAACGAAATAGCAATCAGCCCCAGCATTTT; CDR3aa: CASSRTGQRNSNQPQHF
d_gene: TRBD2; abundance: many; len: 17; j_gene: TRBJ2-5; v_gene: TRBV7-2; CDR3nt: TGTGCCAGCAGCAACATTATGACTAGCGGGGGAAGAGAGACCCAGTACTTC; CDR3aa: CASSNIMTSGGRETQYF
d_gene: NA; abundance: few; len: 13; j_gene: TRBJ2-1; v_gene: TRBV3-1; CDR3nt: TGTGCCAGCAGCCAGGGGGGGGCCAATGAGCAGTTCTTC; CDR3aa: CASSQGGANEQFF
d_gene: NA; abundance: once; len: 14; j_gene: TRBJ1-2; v_gene: TRBV2; CDR3nt: TGTGCCAGCAGTGAACCTGGCGTTTTCTATGGCTACACCTTC; CDR3aa: CASSEPGVFYGYTF
d_gene: TRBD2; abundance: NA; len: 16; j_gene: TRBJ2-5; v_gene: TRBV27; CDR3nt: TGTGCCAGCAGTTTGATAAGCGGGGGGCCTCAAGAGACCCAGTACTTC; CDR3aa: CASSLISGGPQETQYF
d_gene: TRBD2; abundance: many; len: 12; j_gene: TRBJ2-1; v_gene: TRBV4-1; CDR3nt: TGCGCCATCAGCGGGGCAGACAATGAGCAGTTCTTC; CDR3aa: CAISGADNEQFF
d_gene: NA; abundance: NA; len: 14; j_gene: TRBJ2-7; v_gene: TRBV3-1; CDR3nt: TGTGCCAGCAGCCAATACCCCAGGGCAGGGGAGCAGTACTTC; CDR3aa: CASSQYPRAGEQYF
d_gene: TRBD2; abundance: NA; len: 15; j_gene: TRBJ2-1; v_gene: TRBV12-3/TRBV12-4; CDR3nt: TGTGCCAGCACCCCTATAGCGGGGGGAAAGGATGAGCAGTTCTTC; CDR3aa: CASTPIAGGKDEQFF
d_gene: TRBD2; abundance: few; len: 14; j_gene: TRBJ2-7; v_gene: TRBV5-4; CDR3nt: TGTGCCAGCAGTTTTAGCGGGTCCCCCTACGAGCAGTACTTC; CDR3aa: CASSFSGSPYEQYF
d_gene: NA; abundance: NA; len: 14; j_gene: TRBJ2-2; v_gene: TRBV7-2; CDR3nt: TGTGCCAGCACCCATATCTTGAACACCGGGGAGCTGTTTTTT; CDR3aa: CASTHILNTGELFF
d_gene: TRBD1; abundance: few; len: 15; j_gene: TRBJ1-1; v_gene: TRBV12-3/TRBV12-4; CDR3nt: TGTGCCAGCAGTCGATGGACAGGGGACGGCACTGAAGCTTTCTTT; CDR3aa: CASSRWTGDGTEAFF
d_gene: NA; abundance: many; len: 15; j_gene: TRBJ2-1; v_gene: TRBV5-6; CDR3nt: TGTGCCAGCAGCCCTGTCTTGTCTCCCTTGAATGAGCAGTTCTTC; CDR3aa: CASSPVLSPLNEQFF
d_gene: NA; abundance: many; len: 13; j_gene: TRBJ1-2; v_gene: TRBV5-1; CDR3nt: TGCGCCAGCAGCTTTACAGAGAACTATGGCTACACCTTC; CDR3aa: CASSFTENYGYTF
d_gene: NA; abundance: NA; len: 15; j_gene: TRBJ1-1; v_gene: TRBV14; CDR3nt: TGTGCCAGCAGCCAAGCTCCTCTGGGGATCACTGAAGCTTTCTTT; CDR3aa: CASSQAPLGITEAFF
d_gene: TRBD1; abundance: NA; len: 13; j_gene: TRBJ1-2; v_gene: TRBV20-1; CDR3nt: TGCAGTGCTTCAACGACAGGGGACGATGGCTACACCTTC; CDR3aa: CSASTTGDDGYTF
d_gene: NA; abundance: few; len: 15; j_gene: TRBJ2-1; v_gene: TRBV4-3; CDR3nt: TGCGCCAGCAGCCAAGAACGGGGGCTCTACAATGAGCAGTTCTTC; CDR3aa: CASSQERGLYNEQFF
d_gene: NA; abundance: many; len: 14; j_gene: TRBJ1-5; v_gene: TRBV29-1; CDR3nt: TGCAGCGTTGTGGTCCAGGGCAACAATCAGCCCCAGCATTTT; CDR3aa: CSVVVQGNNQPQHF
d_gene: NA; abundance: NA; len: 14; j_gene: TRBJ1-1; v_gene: TRBV6-1; CDR3nt: TGTGCCAGCAGTGAATATCAGGGTGGGACTGAAGCTTTCTTT; CDR3aa: CASSEYQGGTEAFF
d_gene: NA; abundance: many; len: 14; j_gene: TRBJ1-1; v_gene: TRBV28; CDR3nt: TGTGCCAGCAGCCGCAGGGAACTGAACACTGAAGCTTTCTTT; CDR3aa: CASSRRELNTEAFF